This T cell receptor (beta chain) was observed in a study of graft-versus-host responses after intestinal transplantation. Study at large: Each recipient received anti-thymocyte globulin induction, then tacrolimus and steroids for around three years. Study-level points and caveats: Early post-transplant HvG declines were associated with peak circulating GvH clone levels. Graft-donor T cell macrochimerism in patients accompanied high graft-versus-host to host-versus-graft clonal ratios in allografts. GvH clones surfaced in recipient marrow, some emerging earlier in ileum or blood.

Comment on this clone: Its matching antigen is unknown. Sequence at one end of the junction differs from germline and may be a read error.

The CDR3 consists of 8 residues. The germline V gene has CDR1 SEHNR and CDR2 FQNEAQ (reference sequence). The assay was immunoSEQ multiplex PCR, and TCRdb's table has in-frame clones only and misses some. This table holds approximately 97,000 clones, 85% to 95% found once. This specimen consisted of unstimulated CD8+ T cells sorted from spleen or lymph node cells, obtained before transplant. The clonotype comes from a human donor who was the organ donor for an intestinal transplant. This chain connects TRBV7-9 to TRBJ2-5, with D uncertain. The CDR3, as DNA: TGTGCCAGCAGCTTAATAGACTTC. Translation gives CASSLIDF. Drawing the rest from reference TRBV7-9 and TRBJ2-5, the complete variable domain is DTGVSQNPRHKITKRGQNVTFRCDPISEHNRLYWYRQTLGQGPEFLTYFQNEAQLEKSRLLSDRFSAERPKGSFSTLEIQRTEQGDSAMYLCASSLIDFGPGTRLLVL.